This T cell receptor beta chain was recorded in a study of T cells in Graves' hyperthyroidism and ophthalmopathy. The overall study: Peripheral blood was secured at the point of initial diagnosis, before any treatment.

Subjects aged 18 to 65 presented with newly diagnosed hyperthyroidism of less than 2 months' duration. Each 10 ml fresh peripheral blood draw supplied the PBMCs. Points from the study as a whole: Ophthalmopathy prediction by the model preceded onset by a median about 6.3 months.

RNA transcripts yielded amplified TCR beta CDR3 regions. A first-round RT-PCR of the TCR CDR3 used the HTBI primer set. TCRdb used MiXCR to reprocess the multiplex PCR reads, holding one entry per CDR3 protein. In the table there are around 300,000 distinct CDR3 sequences, 10% to 15% of which are singletons. The CDR3 loop spans 16 amino acids. CDR1 is MDHEN, CDR2 SYDVKM, per germline. Trimming took 3 bases from V and 6 from J, leaving 18 bases between them. At least ten counts were recorded for this clonotype. Its antigen is as yet unknown. This clonotype originated in a woman in her thirties with Graves' hyperthyroidism that later progressed to Graves' ophthalmopathy. The sample consisted of blood. The genes are TRBV28 and TRBJ1-5; D is perhaps TRBD1 (6 bases). The DNA of the CDR3 is TGTGCCAGCAGTTTTTGGGTGGAAGGGGGAGGTCAGCCCCAGCATTTT. As protein: CASSFWVEGGGQPQHF.